These 32 T cell receptor beta chains were all obtained from the same sample, sequenced in a study of T-cell reconstitution after alpha-beta-depleted transplantation in children. Unique molecular identifiers were used to barcode this TCRbeta library. MiXCR was run by TCRdb on the PCR reads, yielding one entry per CDR3 protein. The sample has under 250,000 distinct CDR3 sequences, more than 15% seen once. Sample: PBMCs, mostly from graft donor cells, taken 360 days after TCRalphabeta/CD19-depleted stem cell transplant. These receptors all come from a male patient between 2 and 10 years old who had a stem cell transplant for acute lymphoblastic leukemia, so the T cells may come from the graft donor.

This clonotype came up many times. The V gene is TRBV3-1, the J gene TRBJ2-7, with D possibly matching TRBD1 (6 bases). CDR3 length: 17 amino acids. Germline V lookup: CDR1 LGHDT, CDR2 YNNKEL (reference sequence). The ends were cut back, 1 base at V and 0 bases at J, with 16 bases in the middle. DNA for the CDR3: TGTGCCAGCAGCCAAGCATCGAGGACAGCGCTCTCCTACGAGCAGTACTTC. Translation gives CASSQASRTALSYEQYF.

This chain joins TRBV3-1 and TRBJ2-5; D is possibly TRBD1 (5 bases). Germline CDR1 and CDR2: LGHDT and YNNKEL (reference sequence). CDR3 length: 15 amino acids. V dropped 1 base and J dropped 5 bases, with 14 bases sitting between them. The CDR3 region is CASSQGTTMVETQYF. The CDR3 coding sequence is TGTGCCAGCAGCCAAGGGACAACTATGGTGGAGACCCAGTACTTC.

This clonotype has a single count. The chain joins TRBV5-4 to TRBJ2-1; a possible D gene is TRBD1 (5 bases). Trimming took off 0 bases at V and 5 bases at J, with 9 bases between the two ends. This CDR3 has 14 amino acids. The germline gives CDR1 SGHNT, CDR2 YYREEE (reference sequence). CDR3 sequence (DNA): TGTGCCAGCAGCTTGGGCAGGGTCGACAATGAGCAGTTCTTC. It encodes CASSLGRVDNEQFF.

This clonotype occurred a few times. The chain is built from TRBV12-3 or TRBV12-4 and TRBJ2-5, with TRBD2 matching 7 bases. V lost 3 bases and J lost 2; bases outside the gene matches: 9. This CDR3 has 16 residues. CDR3 coding DNA: TGTGCCAGCAGTTTCAAGGGGAGGGGAAGGCAAGAGACCCAGTACTTC. Amino acid sequence: CASSFKGRGRQETQYF.

This clonotype has just a few counts. The chain couples TRBV28 to TRBJ2-4, with no clear D. Germline V gives CDR1 MDHEN, CDR2 SYDVKM. The CDR3 extends over 15 amino acids. V was clipped by 6 bases and J by 0 bases, with 12 bases between them. CDR3 nucleotide sequence: TGTGCCAGCAGCCCCAAAAGACTAGCCAAAAACATTCAGTACTTC. Its translation is CASSPKRLAKNIQYF.

The chain has TRBV11-1 and TRBJ2-7; 9 positions match TRBD1. V lost 5 bases to trimming and J lost 5 bases; unmatched junction nucleotides: 10. The CDR3 consists of 15 residues. The germline gives CDR1 SGHAT, CDR2 FQDESV (reference sequence). CDR3 DNA sequence: TGTGCCAGCAGCCCACCGGGGACAGGGCACAACGAGCAGTACTTC. It yields the protein CASSPPGTGHNEQYF. The full variable domain, rest sourced from reference TRBV11-1 and TRBJ2-7, is EAEVAQSPRYKITEKSQAVAFWCDPISGHATLYWYRQILGQGPELLVQFQDESVVDDSQLPKDRFSAERLKGVDSTLKIQPAELGDSAMYLCASSPPGTGHNEQYFGPGTRLTVT.

The gene calls are TRBV12-3 or TRBV12-4 and TRBJ2-3; D is undetermined. V was clipped by 6 bases and J by 11 bases, with 15 bases between them. CDR3 length: 12 residues. This CDR3 reads CASSKTPVRQYF. Here the CDR3 DNA reads TGTGCCAGCAGCAAGACCCCTGTGAGGCAGTATTTT.

This clonotype was seen repeatedly, ten times or more. CDR3 region: CASSASSGTGETQYF. The CDR3 DNA reads TGTGCCAGCAGTGCCTCTAGCGGTACGGGAGAGACCCAGTACTTC. The chain joins TRBV2 to TRBJ2-5, with 7 nucleotides matching TRBD2. The CDR3 is made up of 15 amino acids. Germline V gene sequence: CDR1 SNHLY, CDR2 FYNNEI. V gave up 4 bases and J gave up 4 bases; unmatched junction bases: 9.

This clonotype was picked up a small number of times. This rearrangement joins TRBV2 to TRBJ2-2, with a possible D match to TRBD2 (7 bases). The ends were cut back, 7 bases at V and 5 bases at J, with 11 bases in the middle. The length of the CDR3 is 13 residues. Germline-derived CDR1 and CDR2 are SNHLY and FYNNEI. CDR3: CASTEGGTGELFF. For the CDR3, the DNA is TGTGCCAGCACCGAGGGGGGGACCGGGGAGCTGTTTTTT.

As DNA, the CDR3 is TGCAGCGTTGCACAGCCATCCTCCTACGAGCAGTACTTC. It codes for CSVAQPSSYEQYF. The chain uses TRBV29-1 and TRBJ2-7; D not resolved. The V gene lost 4 bases and the J gene lost 0 bases, with 10 bases spanning the gap. The germline V gene encodes CDR1 SQVTM and CDR2 ANQGSEA. The CDR3 runs 13 residues.

This chain connects TRBV4-3 to TRBJ1-3; weak D call: TRBD1 (6 bases). There are 17 residues in the CDR3. CDR1 is LGHNA, CDR2 YSLEER, per germline. V shed 1 base and J shed 1 base, with 14 bases lying between them. CDR3 amino acids: CASSQGRQAGSGNTIYF. CDR3 nucleotide sequence: TGCGCCAGCAGCCAAGGACGACAGGCTGGATCTGGAAACACCATATATTTT.

V is TRBV20-1 and J is TRBJ2-3; no definite D call. The CDR3 extends over 12 amino acids. From germline, CDR1 is DFQATT and CDR2 SNEGSKA (reference sequence). Trimming removed 0 bases from V and 3 bases from J, with 4 bases in between. The CDR3 region has the DNA TGCAGTGCTAGAGATTGGACAGATACGCAGTATTTT. Its protein product is CSARDWTDTQYF.

The sample holds many counts of this clonotype. J is TRBJ2-3 and V is TRBV3-1; perhaps TRBD2 as D (6 bases). The germline V gene encodes CDR1 LGHDT and CDR2 YNNKEL (reference sequence). The CDR3 is 16 amino acids. Trimming pared 4 bases from V and 2 bases from J, leaving 16 bases between. CDR3 nucleotide sequence: TGTGCCAGCAGCCCCTTGGGGGAGGAGAACACAGATACGCAGTATTTT. Amino acid sequence: CASSPLGEENTDTQYF.

This clonotype was detected only a few times. This chain joins TRBV12-3 or TRBV12-4 and TRBJ2-1; TRBD1 aligns across 9 bases. V shed 7 bases and J 8 bases; nucleotides not matched to a gene: 15. This CDR3 region has 16 residues. Here the CDR3 reads CASIPDPGQGGYEQFF. For the CDR3, the DNA is TGTGCCAGCATTCCTGACCCGGGACAGGGTGGGTATGAGCAGTTCTTC.

This clonotype has more than one count but fewer than ten. V usage is TRBV4-3 and J usage is TRBJ2-1, with D hard to call. The germline V gene encodes CDR1 LGHNA and CDR2 YSLEER. The CDR3 totals 16 residues. V lost 0 bases and J lost 2, with 11 bases in between. As DNA, the CDR3 is TGCGCCAGCAGCCAAGAAGGCAGGCGACCCTACAATGAGCAGTTCTTC. It specifies CASSQEGRRPYNEQFF.

The table lists this clonotype with a few counts. The V call is TRBV5-6, the J call TRBJ2-1; D not resolved. V was shortened by 1 base and J by 5 bases, with 16 bases between the two germline ends. From germline, CDR1 is SGHDT and CDR2 YYEEEE. The CDR3 consists of 16 residues. The CDR3 DNA follows: TGTGCCAGCAGCTTGCGGCGTGACCTCGGAAACAATGAGCAGTTCTTC. Protein product: CASSLRRDLGNNEQFF.

The V gene is TRBV20-1, the J gene TRBJ2-7, with D possibly matching TRBD1 (6 bases). Germline-derived CDR1 and CDR2 are DFQATT and SNEGSKA (reference sequence). This CDR3 comprises 15 residues. Trimming left V 0 bases short and J 0 bases short, with 12 bases between. DNA for the CDR3: TGCAGTGCTAGAGATCAGACAGGTTTCTCCTACGAGCAGTACTTC. Amino acids: CSARDQTGFSYEQYF.

CDR3 protein: CASSLDTGWSYEQYF. The CDR3 DNA reads as TGTGCCAGCAGCTTAGATACAGGTTGGAGCTACGAGCAGTACTTC. This chain uses TRBV7-2 with TRBJ2-7; TRBD1 is a possible D gene (5 bases). The V end lost 1 base, the J end lost 3 bases, and 13 bases lay between the germline ends. Germline V gives CDR1 SGHTA, CDR2 FQGNSA. CDR3 length equals 15 residues. The complete variable domain, with remaining parts taken from reference TRBV7-2 and TRBJ2-7, reads GAGVSQSPSNKVTEKGKDVELRCDPISGHTALYWYRQSLGQGLEFLIYFQGNSAPDKSGLPSDRFSAERTGGSVSTLTIQRTQQEDSAVYLCASSLDTGWSYEQYFGPGTRLTVT.

This clonotype was found a few times. This rearrangement joins TRBV29-1 to TRBJ2-7; 10 nucleotides line up with TRBD1. The CDR3 runs 14 residues. Germline lookup yields CDR1 SQVTM and CDR2 ANQGSEA. The J segment lost 3 bases and the V segment lost 4 bases, leaving 6 bases of the junction unmatched. This chain's CDR3 is CSVAGQGPYYEQYF. DNA for the CDR3: TGCAGCGTTGCGGGACAGGGGCCGTACTACGAGCAGTACTTC.

The J gene is TRBJ2-3, the V gene TRBV5-6, with D tentatively TRBD1 (6 bases). With 1 base removed from V and 4 bases from J, the gap between germline ends came to 13 bases. Per the germline V gene, CDR1 is SGHDT and CDR2 is YYEEEE. There are 15 residues in the CDR3. CDR3 nucleotide sequence: TGTGCCAGCAGCTTGATTCAGGGGCGGCCAGATACGCAGTATTTT. This sequence encodes CASSLIQGRPDTQYF.

Ten or more counts support this clonotype. This sequence joins TRBV24-1 and TRBJ2-5; 11 bases agree with TRBD2. The CDR3 is 16 amino acids. In germline, CDR1 is KGHDR, CDR2 SFDVKD. Trimming at V came to 3 bases and at J to 3 bases, leaving 5 bases not matched to a gene. In DNA, the CDR3 is TGTGCCACCAGTGATCGGACTAGCGGGCAAGAAGAGACCCAGTACTTC. Encoded protein: CATSDRTSGQEETQYF.

The chain uses TRBV9 and TRBJ2-2; perhaps TRBD1 as D (6 bases). The germline CDR1 and CDR2 sequences are SGDLS and YYNGEE. Deletions cut 0 bases from V and 4 bases from J, with 10 bases between. The CDR3 extends over 15 amino acids. CDR3 sequence: CASSVATRGTGELFF. The CDR3 nucleotides are TGTGCCAGCAGCGTAGCTACCAGGGGCACCGGGGAGCTGTTTTTT.

CDR3 sequence reads: CASSLDVRGYEQFF. The CDR3 coding sequence is TGTGCCAGCAGCTTAGATGTCAGGGGGTATGAGCAGTTCTTC. The V call is TRBV11-2, the J call TRBJ2-1; 7 positions match TRBD1. The germline V gene encodes CDR1 SGHAT and CDR2 FQNNGV. This CDR3 comprises 14 residues. J gave up 8 bases and V 0 bases, and 4 bases lay outside the gene matches.

The CDR3 here is CASSQGLNLREQYF. The CDR3 DNA is TGCGCCAGCAGCCAAGGACTGAACCTACGAGAGCAGTACTTC. The chain uses TRBV4-3 and TRBJ2-7; D call uncertain. The germline V gene has CDR1 LGHNA and CDR2 YSLEER. V gave up 1 base and J gave up 7 bases, with 14 bases separating them. CDR3 size: 14 residues.

This chain joins TRBV20-1 and TRBJ2-1; D is possibly TRBD1 or TRBD2 (5 bases each). Germline V gene data show CDR1 as DFQATT and CDR2 as SNEGSKA (reference sequence). The CDR3 runs 15 residues. V was cut by 5 bases and J by 1 base, with 15 bases left in between. This CDR3 is CSAAQIEGSYNEQFF. CDR3 DNA: TGCAGTGCTGCCCAGATAGAGGGGTCCTACAATGAGCAGTTCTTC.

V gene TRBV28 combines with J gene TRBJ2-1; the match to TRBD1 covers 9 bases. The CDR3 is 16 amino acids. The junction had 10 bases not matched to a gene; V was cut back by 2 bases and J by 8 bases. Germline loops: CDR1 MDHEN, CDR2 SYDVKM. This CDR3 reads CASSLRRGTGRYEQFF. In nucleotides, the CDR3 is TGTGCCAGCAGTTTAAGGCGTGGGACAGGGAGGTATGAGCAGTTCTTC.

The chain carries TRBV5-1 and TRBJ1-1; 12 bases line up with TRBD1. The CDR3 consists of 13 residues. J was trimmed by 11 bases and V by 4 bases; bases with no gene match: 6. Germline V CDR1 and CDR2: SGHRS, YFSETQ. DNA of the CDR3: TGCGCCAGCAGCCTAGGGACAGGGGGCTCGGCTTTCTTT. Translated, it gives CASSLGTGGSAFF.

This clonotype turned up a few times. V gene TRBV24-1 combines with J gene TRBJ2-1, with D tentatively TRBD1 (6 bases). Germline-derived CDR1 and CDR2 are KGHDR and SFDVKD. This CDR3 spans 14 amino acids. Trimming pared 8 bases from V and 7 bases from J, leaving 17 bases between. In DNA form, the CDR3 reads TGTGCCACCAAGGGGGTTTTCCCGGGGAATGAGCAGTTCTTC. It yields the protein CATKGVFPGNEQFF.

This chain links TRBV3-1 with TRBJ2-5; 9 nucleotides agree with TRBD2. Trimming at V came to 4 bases and at J to 2 bases, leaving 8 bases not matched to a gene. CDR1 LGHDT and CDR2 YNNKEL come from the germline V gene (reference sequence). This CDR3 region has 16 residues. The CDR3 region is CASSPLAGSTQETQYF. CDR3 nucleotide sequence: TGTGCCAGCAGCCCCCTAGCGGGGAGTACACAAGAGACCCAGTACTTC.

This clonotype showed up many times. The CDR3 DNA is TGTGCCAGCAGCCCTCTGACTGGGAGTCAGAACCAGTACTTC. Its protein is CASSPLTGSQNQYF. This sequence joins TRBV6-1 and TRBJ2-5; tentative D call: TRBD2 (5 bases). With 6 bases removed from V and 10 bases from J, the gap between germline ends came to 21 bases. The CDR3 runs to 14 residues. Per germline, CDR1 MNHNS and CDR2 SASEGT.

This clonotype was seen ten or more times. The chain couples TRBV6-2 or TRBV6-3 to TRBJ2-1; TRBD1 matches 7 bases. J gave up 8 bases and V 6 bases, and 7 bases lay outside the gene matches. CDR1 and CDR2 (germline): MNHEY, SVGEGT. The CDR3 is made up of 13 amino acids. The CDR3 bases are TGTGCCAGCAGGGATACAGGGGCCGATGAGCAGTTCTTC. Amino acids: CASRDTGADEQFF.

V gene TRBV7-2 combines with J gene TRBJ2-3, with TRBD2 identical over 10 bases. With V trimmed by 4 bases and J by 4 bases, 8 bases remained unmatched. CDR1 SGHTA and CDR2 FQGNSA come from the germline V gene. This CDR3 has 16 amino acids. The CDR3 DNA is TGTGCCAGCAGCTGGACTAGCGGAAAGGGCCCAGATACGCAGTATTTT. It translates to CASSWTSGKGPDTQYF.